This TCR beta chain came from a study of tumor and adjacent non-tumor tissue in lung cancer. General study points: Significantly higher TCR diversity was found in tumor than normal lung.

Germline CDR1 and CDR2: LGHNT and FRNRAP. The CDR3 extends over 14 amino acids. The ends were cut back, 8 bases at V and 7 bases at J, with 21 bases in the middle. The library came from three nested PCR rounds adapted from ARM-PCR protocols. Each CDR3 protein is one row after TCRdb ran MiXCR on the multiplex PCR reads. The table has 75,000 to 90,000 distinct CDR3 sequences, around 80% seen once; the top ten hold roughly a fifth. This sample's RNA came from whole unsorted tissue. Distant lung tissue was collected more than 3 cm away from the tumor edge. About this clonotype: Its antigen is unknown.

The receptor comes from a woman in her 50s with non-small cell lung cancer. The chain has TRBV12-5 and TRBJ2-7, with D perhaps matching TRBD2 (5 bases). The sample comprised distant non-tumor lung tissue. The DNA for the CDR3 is TGTGCTAGTAACGCGGATCCTACAAGCGGTGAGCAGTACTTC. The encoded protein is CASNADPTSGEQYF. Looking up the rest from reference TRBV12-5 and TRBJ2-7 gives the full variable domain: DARVTQTPRHKVTEMGQEVTMRCQPILGHNTVFWYRQTMMQGLELLAYFRNRAPLDDSGMPKDRFSAEMPDATLATLKIQPSEPRDSAVYFCASNADPTSGEQYFGPGTRLTVT.